The 6 T cell receptor beta chains below come from one sample, sequenced in a study of blood T cell repertoires in COVID-19. Method: immunoSEQ multiplex PCR; TCRdb's copy keeps in-frame clones and lacks some. Of 190,000 or so clones listed, just under 80% were seen once; the top ten hold approximately 3%. The specimen was peripheral blood. The receptors stem from a woman of 80 years or more with active or convalescent COVID-19.

This clone has a single count. The V and J genes are TRBV28 and TRBJ1-4; D perhaps matches TRBD1 (6 bases). Per germline, CDR1 MDHEN and CDR2 SYDVKM. The CDR3 is 15 residues long. V shed 6 bases and J shed 10 bases, with 21 bases lying between them. The CDR3 DNA is TGTGCCAGCAGCTCCTCCGGGACAAGCCATGGAAAACTGTTTTTT. Translated, it gives CASSSSGTSHGKLFF.

Note on this clone: Lacking the conserved final phenylalanine or tryptophan, this CDR3 likely reflects a read error. The DNA is left out, because the CDR3 cannot be placed on it with certainty; the CDR3 is given as TCRdb lists it. The rearrangement uses TRBV2 and TRBJ1-4. A total of 11 residues make up the CDR3, ends included. Per germline, CDR1 SNHLY and CDR2 FYNNEI. The CDR3 sequence is CASAGRTTLLM.

The chain is built from TRBV2 and TRBJ2-2, with D perhaps matching TRBD1 (5 bases). Looked up from germline, CDR1 is SNHLY and CDR2 is FYNNEI. The V end lost 6 bases, the J end lost 1 base, and 9 bases lay between the germline ends. The CDR3 spans 14 residues. CDR3 in amino acids: CASSRQMNTGELFF. CDR3 nucleotide sequence: TGTGCCAGCAGCAGACAGATGAACACCGGGGAGCTGTTTTTT. Drawing the rest from reference TRBV2 and TRBJ2-2, the complete variable domain is EPEVTQTPSHQVTQMGQEVILRCVPISNHLYFYWYRQILGQKVEFLVSFYNNEISEKSEIFDDQFSVERPDGSNFTLKIRSTKLEDSAMYFCASSRQMNTGELFFGEGSRLTVL.

V gene TRBV12-3 or TRBV12-4 combines with J gene TRBJ1-5; 7 bases map to TRBD1. The J segment lost 7 bases and the V segment lost 5 bases, leaving 5 bases of the junction unmatched. The CDR3 is 13 residues long. CDR3 in DNA: TGTGCCAGCAGTCAGACAGGGCCCCAGCCCCAGCATTTT. Amino acid sequence: CASSQTGPQPQHF.

The V call is TRBV11-2, the J call TRBJ2-3; possibly TRBD1 for D (6 bases). The CDR3 runs to 15 residues. Trimming removed 5 bases at V and 2 bases at J, with 14 bases between. Germline CDR1 SGHAT, CDR2 FQNNGV. CDR3 loop: CASSTPGHSTDTQYF. The CDR3, as DNA: TGTGCCAGCAGCACCCCGGGACACTCCACAGATACGCAGTATTTT.

In this sample, this clone turned up once. V gene TRBV20-1 combines with J gene TRBJ1-2; D uncertain. The germline gives CDR1 DFQATT, CDR2 SNEGSKA (reference sequence). Trimming took off 3 bases at V and 0 bases at J, with 8 bases between the two ends. The CDR3 has 13 residues. CDR3 loop: CSASSQTNYGYTF. The CDR3 region has the DNA TGCAGTGCTAGTTCACAGACTAACTATGGCTACACCTTC.